This is a list of T cell receptor beta chains from one sample in a study of breast tumors, draining lymph nodes, adjacent tissues. TCRdb recomputed calls from the multiplex PCR reads with MiXCR, one row per CDR3 protein. The table shows about 230,000 distinct CDR3 sequences, with about 30% occurring only once. The material sequenced was axillary lymph node tissue. These TCRs come from a female donor with breast cancer. Some clones in this sample may be carry-over from other donors' samples. CDR3s include the opening cysteine and the closing phenylalanine or tryptophan. D genes are given only for firm matches. Size is omitted from some rows. Given values are once, few, many or a class for expanded clones.

TRBV4-2	many	-	TRBJ2-1	TGTGCCAGCAGCCAAGGTAGGGCAGACAATGAGCAGTTCTTC	CASSQGRADNEQFF
TRBV2	many	TRBD2	TRBJ2-5	TGTGCCACCCAAAGAGCCAGCGGGAGCAAGACCCAGTACTTC	CATQRASGSKTQYF
TRBV3-1	many	-	TRBJ1-3	TGTGCCAGCAGCCAAGAGGCATCAGGAAACACCATATATTTT	CASSQEASGNTIYF
TRBV6-5	-	-	TRBJ1-1	TGTGCCAGCAGTTATTGGACTAATATACGGTCTGAAGCTTTCTTT	CASSYWTNIRSEAFF
TRBV5-1	many	-	TRBJ1-6	TGTGCCAGCAGTTTGGGCAGGGGAAATTCACCCCTCCACTTT	CASSLGRGNSPLHF
TRBV5-6	-	-	TRBJ2-1	TGTGCCAGCAGCTCGCAGGGAGCAAATGAGCAGTTCTTC	CASSSQGANEQFF
TRBV5-1	many	TRBD1	TRBJ2-5	TGCGCCAGCAGCTCAACGGGGACAGGGCGGGGAGAGACCCAGTACTTC	CASSSTGTGRGETQYF
TRBV20-1	-	TRBD2	TRBJ2-3	TGCAGTGCTAGGCGGGAGGGCCCCGCAGATACGCAGTATTTT	CSARREGPADTQYF
TRBV12-3/TRBV12-4	many	TRBD2	TRBJ2-1	TGTGCCAGCAGTTTAGGGACTAGCGGGAACAATGAGCAGTTCTTC	CASSLGTSGNNEQFF
TRBV6-1	many	-	TRBJ2-7	TGTGCCAGCAGTGAAAGGGGCCCTTGGGACGAGCAGTACTTC	CASSERGPWDEQYF
TRBV18	many	-	TRBJ2-3	TGTGCCAGCTCACCGGGAGGGGGTAGCACAGATACGCAGTATTTT	CASSPGGGSTDTQYF
TRBV5-4	many	TRBD2	TRBJ2-2	TGTGCCAGCAGCAGGGGACTAGCGGGAGGGCCTAACACCGGGGAGCTGTTTTTT	CASSRGLAGGPNTGELFF
TRBV19	many	TRBD2	TRBJ2-3	TGTGCCAGTAGGTTAGCGGGAGCCAGCACAGATACGCAGTATTTT	CASRLAGASTDTQYF
TRBV30	-	-	TRBJ1-5	TGTGCCTGGGGTGCCCGACGTACGGATTATCAGCCCCAGCATTTT	CAWGARRTDYQPQHF
TRBV20-1	few	TRBD1	TRBJ1-1	TGCAGTGCTCAGAGGACAGGCATGAACACTGAAGCTTTCTTT	CSAQRTGMNTEAFF
TRBV11-3	many	TRBD1	TRBJ2-7	TGTGCCAGCAGCTTAGGGGACAGCCCTCCCGGACAAGACTACGAGCAGTACTTC	CASSLGDSPPGQDYEQYF
TRBV6-2/TRBV6-3	many	TRBD2	TRBJ2-2	TGTGCCAGCAGACCTAGCGGGAGGAACACCGGGGAGCTGTTTTTT	CASRPSGRNTGELFF
TRBV7-6	many	-	TRBJ2-2	TGTGCCAGCAGCTTTGATCTTGTGGAGGAGCTGTTTTTT	CASSFDLVEELFF
TRBV30	few	-	TRBJ1-1	TGTGCCTGGAGAAAGGGCGGGAACACTGAAGCTTTCTTT	CAWRKGGNTEAFF
TRBV6-6	-	TRBD1	TRBJ1-2	TGTGCCAGCACTTTACCAGGGGGGTACCGACGCTCTGGAAACACCTTC	CASTLPGGYRRSGNTF
TRBV3-1	once	-	TRBJ2-1	TGTGCCGGCAGCCAAGACAATCCTACGACCTACAATGAGCAGTTCTTC	CAGSQDNPTTYNEQFF
TRBV20-1	many	-	TRBJ2-5	TGCAGCGGGAGCCACCAAGAGACCCAGTACTTC	CSGSHQETQYF
TRBV9	-	-	TRBJ1-1	TGTGCCAGCAGCGCCCATCTTAGGACTGATTCTACTGAAGCTTTCTTT	CASSAHLRTDSTEAFF
TRBV19	few	TRBD1	TRBJ1-1	TGTGCCAGTAGTACGACAGGGGTCATGAACACTGAAGCTTTCTTT	CASSTTGVMNTEAFF
TRBV12-3/TRBV12-4	many	TRBD1	TRBJ1-6	TGTGCCAGCAGTCCAGGACAGGACAATTCACCCCTCCACTTT	CASSPGQDNSPLHF
TRBV10-3	-	TRBD1	TRBJ1-2	TGCACCAGCAGTGAGGGACAGGAGCGCGGCTACACCTTC	CTSSEGQERGYTF
TRBV20-1	-	-	TRBJ1-4	TGCAGTGCTAGCCCTGGGGGGTCGAGTAGTGAAGAACTGTTTTTT	CSASPGGSSSEELFF
TRBV27	many	-	TRBJ2-5	TGTGCCAGCGGAACCCAAGAGACCCAGTACTTC	CASGTQETQYF
TRBV6-2/TRBV6-3	few	TRBD2	TRBJ2-1	TGTGCCAGCAGTCACGGCGGGCTAGCGGACTACAATGAGCAGTTCTTC	CASSHGGLADYNEQFF
TRBV5-1	many	TRBD2	TRBJ2-3	TGCGCCAGCAGCCGGTCTAGCGGGATGAGCACAGATACGCAGTATTTT	CASSRSSGMSTDTQYF
TRBV4-1	many	-	TRBJ2-7	TGCGCCAGCAGCCAAGAAAACAGGGCCGAGCAGTACTTC	CASSQENRAEQYF